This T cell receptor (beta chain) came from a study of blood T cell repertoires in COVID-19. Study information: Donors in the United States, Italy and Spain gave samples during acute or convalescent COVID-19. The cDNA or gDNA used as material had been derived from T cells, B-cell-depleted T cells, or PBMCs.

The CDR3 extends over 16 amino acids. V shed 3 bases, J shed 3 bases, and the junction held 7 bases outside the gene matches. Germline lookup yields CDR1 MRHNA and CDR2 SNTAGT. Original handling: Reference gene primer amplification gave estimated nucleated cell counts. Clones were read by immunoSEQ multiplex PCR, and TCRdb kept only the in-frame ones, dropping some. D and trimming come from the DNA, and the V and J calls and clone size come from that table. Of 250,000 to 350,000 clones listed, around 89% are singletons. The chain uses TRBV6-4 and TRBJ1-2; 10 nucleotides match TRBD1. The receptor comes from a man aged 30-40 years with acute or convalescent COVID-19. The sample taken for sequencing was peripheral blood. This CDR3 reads CASSEQGTGADYGYTF. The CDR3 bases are TGTGCCAGCAGTGAACAGGGGACAGGGGCTGACTATGGCTACACCTTC.